This note documents a single T cell receptor beta chain sequence. Its antigen is not yet known. It has no much larger one-base neighbor in the sample; base qualities were not kept. This sample stems from a study of blood T cell repertoires in COVID-19 (TCRdb year 2020). Turning to the overall study: Samples from collaborators originated in the United States, Italy and Spain and spanned both the acute and convalescent phases of COVID-19. The material from the prospective study consisted of cDNA or gDNA derived from T cells, B-cell-depleted T cells, or PBMCs. The dataset comprised deeply sampled blood TCRbeta repertoires from subjects exposed to, actively infected with, or recovered from COVID-19. The repertoires were released in a freely available public database intended as a resource for research on the immune response to SARS-CoV-2. The samples were drawn from two sources: the first 160 participants of the ongoing ImmuneRACE study, and 1,254 subjects contributed by 6 global collaborators. Sample metadata almost always included a de-identified subject ID, COVID-19 status, age in years and sex. Where available, HLA class I and class II types were obtained from metadata supplied by the sample provider rather than from assay-based typing.

The germline V gene (reference sequence) gives CDR1 as LNHDA and CDR2 as SQIVND. The CDR3 covers 12 residues, taking in both the cysteine and the phenylalanine. Kept here is only the CDR3 DNA, which spans 36 bases and is read in frame from base 1. V is pared back by 9 bases and J by 8 bases, with 16 bases lying between the germline termini. The collaborating institutions used their own protocols to collect whole blood in K2EDTA tubes. Collaborator samples were shipped for TCRbeta analysis as frozen whole blood, isolated PBMCs, or DNA extracted from either sample type. Overall study results and their limits: Clinical and demographic metadata were provided uncurated, with the amount varying by source and participant.

TCRbeta CDR3 regions were amplified from genomic DNA by means of the immunoSEQ Assay, a bias-controlled multiplex PCR. Concerning the study's data processing: The number of nucleated cells in each sample was estimated from the amplification of reference gene primers within the assay. To quantify the absolute abundance of each unique TCRbeta CDR3 rearrangement, sequence reads were collapsed and filtered. Productive Simpson clonality was computed per sample as the square root of Simpson's diversity index over productive rearrangements. This is the immuneACCESS table as TCRdb keeps it, with only in-frame sequences that have V and J called. A part of the clones is gone; compared with another copy, unresolved V genes explain less than half, and the rest is unexplained. The V and J calls and the clone size are those of that table, but D and trimming were determined from the DNA. For this sample the table gives roughly 90,000 clones, of which approximately 79% were detected only once. The ten largest clones capture about a sixth of the sample.

The clonotype was recovered from a woman of 80 years or more with active or convalescent COVID-19. The rearranged segments are TRBV19 and TRBJ1-2, with the D gene uncertain. The sequenced sample consisted of peripheral blood. The nucleotides read TGTGCCAGCGCCCGGGGTGGGGTCGGCTACACCTTC. This codes for CASARGGVGYTF.